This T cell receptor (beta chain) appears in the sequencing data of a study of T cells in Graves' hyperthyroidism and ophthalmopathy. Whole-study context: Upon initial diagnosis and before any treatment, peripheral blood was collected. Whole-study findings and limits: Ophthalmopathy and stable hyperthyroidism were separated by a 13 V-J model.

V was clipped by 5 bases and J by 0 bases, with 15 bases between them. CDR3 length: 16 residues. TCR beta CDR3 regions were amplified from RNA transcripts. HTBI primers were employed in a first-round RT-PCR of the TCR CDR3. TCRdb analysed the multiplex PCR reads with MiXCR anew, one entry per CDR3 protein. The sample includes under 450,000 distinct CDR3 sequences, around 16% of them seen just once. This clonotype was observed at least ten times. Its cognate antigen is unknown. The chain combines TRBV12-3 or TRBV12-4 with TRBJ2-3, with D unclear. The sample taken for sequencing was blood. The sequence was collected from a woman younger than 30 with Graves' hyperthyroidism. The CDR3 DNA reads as TGTGCCAGCAGTCCCTCCCCTTACGGTAGCACAGATACGCAGTATTTT. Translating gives CASSPSPYGSTDTQYF.